The present entry profiles one TCR beta chain with its context. Its matching antigen is unknown. The CDR3 is 15 residues long. Germline V gives CDR1 SGHRS, CDR2 YFSETQ. Trimming cost V 4 bases and J 0 bases; bases outside gene matches: 3. This specimen belongs to a study of vaccination and CD4 T cells after COVID-19. Treatment defined: approximately nine-day PBMC culture with coronavirus spike peptide pools or control peptides (ViraFEST assay). ViraFEST stimulated the growth of antigen-specific T cells using peptide pools and subsequently profiled their TCRs by sequencing. PCR-confirmed positives ranged from March to December 2020, preceding US Alpha, Beta and Delta variants. Oncomine TCR Beta short-read sequencing was applied to DNA from cultured CD4+ T cells. Each CDR3 protein is one row after TCRdb ran MiXCR on the PCR reads. Here the sample spans about 9,700 distinct CDR3 sequences, more than 60% being singletons.

The sample taken for sequencing was CD4+ T cells from blood, cultured in vitro. The gene calls are TRBV5-1 and TRBJ2-3; TRBD2 agrees at 9 bases. This clonotype originated in a human donor who had recovered from COVID-19. Written as DNA, the CDR3 is TGCGCCAGCAGCATGGGACTAGCCAGCACAGATACGCAGTATTTT. Protein product: CASSMGLASTDTQYF. The full variable domain, in which reference TRBV5-1 and TRBJ2-3 provide the parts outside the CDR3, is KAGVTQTPRYLIKTRGQQVTLSCSPISGHRSVSWYQQTPGQGLQFLFEYFSETQRNKGNFPGRFSGRQFSNSRSEMNVSTLELGDSALYLCASSMGLASTDTQYFGPGTRLTVL.